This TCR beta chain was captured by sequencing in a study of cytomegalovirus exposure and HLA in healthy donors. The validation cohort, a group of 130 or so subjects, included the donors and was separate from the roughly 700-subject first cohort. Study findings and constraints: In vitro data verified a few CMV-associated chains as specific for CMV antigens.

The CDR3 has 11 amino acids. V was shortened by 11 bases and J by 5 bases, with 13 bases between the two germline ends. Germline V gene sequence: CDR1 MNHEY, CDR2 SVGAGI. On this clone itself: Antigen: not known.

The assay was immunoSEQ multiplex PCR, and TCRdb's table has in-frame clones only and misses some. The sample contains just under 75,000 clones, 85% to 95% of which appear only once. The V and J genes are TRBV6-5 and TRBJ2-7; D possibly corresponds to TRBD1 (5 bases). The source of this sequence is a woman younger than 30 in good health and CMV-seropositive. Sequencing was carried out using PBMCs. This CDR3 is CAVRGDHEQYF. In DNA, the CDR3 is TGTGCCGTAAGGGGTGACCACGAGCAGTACTTC.